The present T cell receptor beta chain was sequenced within a study of cytomegalovirus exposure and HLA in healthy donors. Study observations and caveats: Researchers had no immune exposure information except CMV serostatus available. Later analysis identified several of the most significant clusters that appeared linked to common viral pathogens.

Of note for this clone: Its antigen is not known.

The germline CDR1 and CDR2 sequences are DFQATT and SNEGSKA (reference sequence). Trimming removed 3 bases at V and 9 bases at J, with 9 bases between. The CDR3 is 11 amino acids. 13 Jbeta primers and 60 Vbeta primers were used for the PCR. Method: immunoSEQ multiplex PCR; TCRdb's copy keeps in-frame clones and lacks some. The sample yields approximately 130,000 clones, roughly 82% seen once. It was healthy bone marrow donors who served as donors. This chain links TRBV20-1 with TRBJ1-5; TRBD1 is a possible D gene (5 bases). This receptor was identified in a woman under 30 in good health and CMV-seronegative. What was sequenced was PBMCs. This CDR3 is CSASAGGPQHF. The CDR3 DNA is TGCAGTGCTAGTGCGGGGGGGCCCCAGCATTTT.